The entry below gives a single T cell receptor beta chain sequence along with its context. Its antigen remains unidentified. No quality values exist for individual bases; no much larger clone is one base distant. These data are taken from a study of control samples from healthy donors and cancer patients (TCRdb year 2020). The method was the immunoSEQ multiplex PCR assay. Drawn from immuneACCESS, this table holds only the in-frame rearrangements with V and J called that TCRdb kept. Clones are partly lost; checked studies trace under half to an unresolved V gene and leave the rest unexplained. The sample data list under 200,000 clones, and 90% to 95% of these were observed just once. Roughly 1.6% of the sample goes to the ten largest clones. CDR1 and CDR2, looked up from the germline V gene, are SQVTM and ANQGSEA. Germline trimming: 5 bases from V, 5 bases from J; junction bases outside gene matches: 10. Reading from cysteine to phenylalanine, the CDR3 counts 14 amino acids. The DNA shown is the 42-base CDR3, in frame from base 1.

The V gene is TRBV29-1 and the J gene is TRBJ1-1, with 8 junctional bases fitting TRBD1. The specimen sequenced was blood. This receptor was taken from a woman aged 25 to 39 in good health. The DNA sequence is given as TGCAGCGTTTTACCCGACAGGGGAGGTACTGAAGCTTTCTTT. Translated, it gives CSVLPDRGGTEAFF.